A single sample gave rise to the 21 T cell receptor beta chains below, sequenced in a study of shared clonotypes between healthy human individuals. CD45RO-negative, CCR7-positively selected cells formed the naive CD8 fraction, excluding terminally differentiated effector memory CD45RA+ cells. Only in-frame clones appear in the TCRdb table, and some are missing; sequencing was by immunoSEQ multiplex PCR. Of about 1,900,000 clones listed, about 94% are singletons. The sample comprised naive CD8+ T cells sorted from blood. Receptors originate from a young man in good health.

V is TRBV5-6 and J is TRBJ2-5, with D unclear. The germline V and J ends were trimmed by 0 bases and 4 bases, with 10 bases remaining between them. The CDR3 sequence is 14 residues long. CDR1 is SGHDT, CDR2 YYEEEE, per germline. The CDR3 DNA reads as TGTGCCAGCAGCTTGGCCCTGGCAGTAGAGACCCAGTACTTC. This translates into CASSLALAVETQYF.

The J gene is TRBJ1-5, the V gene TRBV6-5; TRBD1 matches 7 bases. The CDR3 spans 14 residues. The germline V gene encodes CDR1 MNHEY and CDR2 SVGAGI. Trimming at V came to 6 bases and at J to 0 bases, leaving 2 bases not matched to a gene. The CDR3 DNA is TGTGCCAGCAGGGCAGGGGGTAGCAATCAGCCCCAGCATTTT. This encodes CASRAGGSNQPQHF.

The chain uses TRBV11-3 and TRBJ2-5; D remains ambiguous. The CDR3 runs 13 residues. V was shortened by 5 bases and J by 5 bases, with 12 bases between the two germline ends. Germline V lookup: CDR1 SGHNT, CDR2 YENEEA. The CDR3 DNA reads as TGTGCCAGCAGCCCCGAGCAGGTGGAGACCCAGTACTTC. It yields the protein CASSPEQVETQYF.

CDR3 region: CASGFIAGGKNTGELFF. Written as DNA, the CDR3 is TGTGCTAGTGGTTTTATAGCGGGAGGGAAAAACACCGGGGAGCTGTTTTTT. The V call is TRBV12-5, the J call TRBJ2-2, with 11 bases identical to TRBD2. The V gene's germline CDR1 is LGHNT and CDR2 FRNRAP. The CDR3 is 17 amino acids. Losses at the gene ends were 3 bases for V and 2 bases for J; bases not matched to a gene: 5.

The rearrangement joins TRBV27 to TRBJ2-1; 7 bases are a match to TRBD2. Germline V gene sequence: CDR1 MNHEY, CDR2 SMNVEV (reference sequence). This CDR3 has 16 amino acids. Losses at the gene ends were 6 bases for V and 2 bases for J; bases not matched to a gene: 10. The DNA for the CDR3 is TGTGCCAGCAGGGGAACCCTAGCGGACCCCTACAATGAGCAGTTCTTC. Residues: CASRGTLADPYNEQFF.

The chain combines TRBV2 with TRBJ2-1, with TRBD2 matching 8 bases. V gave up 1 base and J gave up 3 bases; unmatched junction bases: 8. Germline V lookup: CDR1 SNHLY, CDR2 FYNNEI. This CDR3 contains 17 residues. The CDR3 loop is CASSEEGSGTSYNEQFF. CDR3 nucleotide sequence: TGTGCCAGCAGTGAAGAGGGATCCGGGACTAGCTACAATGAGCAGTTCTTC. The variable domain in full, with the rest retrieved from reference TRBV2 and TRBJ2-1, is EPEVTQTPSHQVTQMGQEVILRCVPISNHLYFYWYRQILGQKVEFLVSFYNNEISEKSEIFDDQFSVERPDGSNFTLKIRSTKLEDSAMYFCASSEEGSGTSYNEQFFGPGTRLTVL.

V is TRBV11-2 and J is TRBJ1-4, with 9 nucleotides matching TRBD1. The CDR3 spans 17 residues. CDR1 is SGHAT, CDR2 FQNNGV, per germline. J lost 6 bases, V lost 5 bases, and 13 bases had no gene match. CDR3 nucleotides: TGTGCCAGCAGCGGACCGGGACAGGGTCCGCTCGATGAAAAACTGTTTTTT. Protein: CASSGPGQGPLDEKLFF.

V usage is TRBV11-2 and J usage is TRBJ2-1; the D is unclear. CDR1 SGHAT and CDR2 FQNNGV come from the germline V gene. Trimming left V 1 base short and J 6 bases short, with 7 bases between. The length of the CDR3 is 13 residues. CDR3 protein: CASSLGRVNEQFF. The CDR3 region has the DNA TGTGCCAGCAGCTTAGGTCGGGTCAATGAGCAGTTCTTC.

This sequence joins TRBV7-6 and TRBJ1-6, with TRBD1 matching 8 bases. Germline CDR1 and CDR2: SGHVS and FNYEAQ. Trimming cost V 5 bases and J 9 bases; bases outside gene matches: 6. The CDR3 runs to 14 residues. The CDR3 DNA follows: TGTGCCAGCAGCGCTGGACAGGGTTTTTCACCCCTCCACTTT. This encodes CASSAGQGFSPLHF.

This sequence joins TRBV5-1 and TRBJ1-1; D call uncertain. The CDR3 length is 13 residues. Germline CDR1 is SGHRS and CDR2 is YFSETQ. The V gene lost 7 bases and the J gene lost 5 bases, with 15 bases spanning the gap. CDR3 sequence: CASSPLLGTEAFF. The CDR3 bases are TGCGCCAGCTCTCCACTTTTGGGGACTGAAGCTTTCTTT.

V is TRBV27 and J is TRBJ2-1; D tentatively fits TRBD1 or TRBD2 (5 bases each). Trimming shortened V by 10 bases and J by 7 bases, and 14 bases separated the two germline ends. Germline CDR1 and CDR2: MNHEY and SMNVEV (reference sequence). The CDR3 totals 12 residues. The CDR3 DNA reads TGTGCCACTTCACCGAGGGGAAATGAGCAGTTCTTC. It specifies CATSPRGNEQFF.

This clone has only a few counts. The chain joins TRBV5-4 to TRBJ1-1; the D gene is possibly TRBD1 (6 bases). The CDR3 is made up of 16 amino acids. Germline CDR1 reads SGHNT; CDR2 reads YYREEE (reference sequence). V was pared by 4 bases and J by 5 bases, with 21 bases between. The CDR3 loop reads CASSVTGTTAGTEAFF. The CDR3 DNA reads as TGTGCCAGCAGCGTCACCGGGACAACAGCGGGAACTGAAGCTTTCTTT. Complete variable domain (other parts from reference TRBV5-4 and TRBJ1-1): ETGVTQSPTHLIKTRGQQVTLRCSSQSGHNTVSWYQQALGQGPQFIFQYYREEENGRGNFPPRFSGLQFPNYSSELNVNALELDDSALYLCASSVTGTTAGTEAFFGQGTRLTVV.

The chain combines TRBV7-2 with TRBJ2-6; D is possibly TRBD1 or TRBD2 (5 bases each). This CDR3 is 18 amino acids long. V dropped 4 bases and J dropped 0 bases, with 16 bases sitting between them. The V gene's germline CDR1 is SGHTA and CDR2 FQGNSA. CDR3 loop: CASSSSRGWPSGANVLTF. DNA for the CDR3: TGTGCCAGCAGCTCCTCCCGGGGCTGGCCCTCTGGGGCCAACGTCCTGACTTTC.

CDR3 in DNA: TGTGCTAGTGGTCCTGAGGCACAGGAGGAGACCCAGTACTTC. Encoded protein: CASGPEAQEETQYF. This chain links TRBV12-5 with TRBJ2-5; D is perhaps TRBD1 (5 bases). This CDR3 has 14 residues. Germline CDR1 reads LGHNT; CDR2 reads FRNRAP. The ends were cut back, 5 bases at V and 5 bases at J, with 15 bases in the middle.

The rearrangement uses TRBV30 and TRBJ2-2; 7 bases align to TRBD1. The CDR3 is 14 residues long. The junction had 8 bases not matched to a gene; V was cut back by 3 bases and J by 7 bases. Germline-derived CDR1 and CDR2 are GTSNPN and SVGIG (reference sequence). CDR3 loop: CAWRLTGTGGELFF. The CDR3 DNA is TGTGCCTGGAGGTTGACAGGGACGGGCGGGGAGCTGTTTTTT.

The chain uses TRBV10-3 and TRBJ1-2, with a possible D match to TRBD1 (6 bases). This CDR3 contains 16 residues. Germline V gene data show CDR1 as ENHRY and CDR2 as SYGVKD. V shed 2 bases and J shed 3 bases, with 16 bases lying between them. The CDR3 loop reads CAISEPHPGDYYGYTF. The CDR3 DNA reads as TGTGCCATCAGTGAGCCACATCCAGGGGACTACTATGGCTACACCTTC.

This chain connects TRBV7-2 to TRBJ2-7; 9 bases match TRBD1. Germline V CDR1 and CDR2: SGHTA, FQGNSA. The CDR3 loop spans 14 amino acids. V trimming: 4 bases; J trimming: 10 bases; junction bases outside the gene matches: 11. The CDR3 DNA is TGTGCCAGCAGCTACGGGACAGGGCCAATCAGTCAGTACTTC. This translates into CASSYGTGPISQYF.

This clone was seen just once. The V and J genes are TRBV5-1 and TRBJ2-7, with 7 bases that match TRBD1. V shed 2 bases, J shed 3 bases, and the junction held 5 bases outside the gene matches. The CDR3 totals 14 residues. CDR1 and CDR2 from the germline V gene are SGHRS and YFSETQ. The CDR3 loop reads CASSLGQAYYEQYF. The CDR3 DNA reads TGCGCCAGCAGCTTAGGACAGGCCTACTACGAGCAGTACTTC.

This clone was found once. Different DNA sequences within this sample yield the same CDR3. The gene calls are TRBV7-9 and TRBJ2-7; D unclear. Germline V gene data show CDR1 as SEHNR and CDR2 as FQNEAQ (reference sequence). CDR3 size: 13 residues. Trimming removed 1 base at V and 3 bases at J, with 7 bases between. The CDR3 bases are TGTGCCAGCAGCTTAGGGCTTGGCTACGAGCAGTACTTC. Amino acid sequence: CASSLGLGYEQYF.

The count of this clone is one. CDR3 loop: CASSSTRGADGYTF. CDR3 in DNA: TGTGCCAGCAGCTCCACTAGGGGCGCGGATGGCTACACCTTC. The V and J genes are TRBV7-9 and TRBJ1-2; D is possibly TRBD1 (5 bases). CDR3 length: 14 residues. V shed 4 bases and J shed 6 bases, with 15 bases lying between them. Germline CDR1 reads SEHNR; CDR2 reads FQNEAQ (reference sequence).

The chain carries TRBV4-3 and TRBJ2-7; tentative D call: TRBD1 (6 bases). This CDR3 is 14 amino acids long. V was cut by 2 bases and J by 3 bases, with 11 bases left in between. The germline V gene encodes CDR1 LGHNA and CDR2 YSLEER. The CDR3 spells CASSQTSQGYEQYF. CDR3 DNA: TGCGCCAGCAGCCAAACATCACAGGGCTACGAGCAGTACTTC.